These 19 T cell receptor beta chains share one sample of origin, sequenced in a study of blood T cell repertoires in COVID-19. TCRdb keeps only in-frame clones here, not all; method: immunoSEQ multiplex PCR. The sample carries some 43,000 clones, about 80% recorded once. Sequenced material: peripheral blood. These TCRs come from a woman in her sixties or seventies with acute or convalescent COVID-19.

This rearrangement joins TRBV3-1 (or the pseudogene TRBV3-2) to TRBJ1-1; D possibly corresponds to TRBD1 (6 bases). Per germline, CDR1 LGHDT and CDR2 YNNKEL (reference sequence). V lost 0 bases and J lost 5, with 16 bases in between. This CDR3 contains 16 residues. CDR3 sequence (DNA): TGTGCCAGCAGCCAAGAAAGGCTGGGAGGGGGTACTGAAGCTTTCTTT. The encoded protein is CASSQERLGGGTEAFF.

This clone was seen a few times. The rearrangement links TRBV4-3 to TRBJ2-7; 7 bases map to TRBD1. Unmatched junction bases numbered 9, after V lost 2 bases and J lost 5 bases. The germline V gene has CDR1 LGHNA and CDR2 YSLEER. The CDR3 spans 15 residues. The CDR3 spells CASSQSPTGHDEQYF. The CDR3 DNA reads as TGCGCCAGCAGCCAATCGCCGACAGGGCACGACGAGCAGTACTTC.

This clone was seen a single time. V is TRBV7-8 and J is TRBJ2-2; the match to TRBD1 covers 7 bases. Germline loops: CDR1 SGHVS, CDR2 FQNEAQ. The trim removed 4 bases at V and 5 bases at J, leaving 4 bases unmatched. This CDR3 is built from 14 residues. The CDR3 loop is CASSYTGATGELFF. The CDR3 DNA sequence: TGTGCCAGCAGCTATACAGGGGCGACCGGGGAGCTGTTTTTT.

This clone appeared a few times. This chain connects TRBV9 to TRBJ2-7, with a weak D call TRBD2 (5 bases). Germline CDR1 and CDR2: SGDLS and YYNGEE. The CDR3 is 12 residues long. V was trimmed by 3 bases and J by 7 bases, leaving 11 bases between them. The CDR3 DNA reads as TGTGCCAGCAGCGAGCGAGGGAGAGAGCAGTACTTC. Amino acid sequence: CASSERGREQYF.

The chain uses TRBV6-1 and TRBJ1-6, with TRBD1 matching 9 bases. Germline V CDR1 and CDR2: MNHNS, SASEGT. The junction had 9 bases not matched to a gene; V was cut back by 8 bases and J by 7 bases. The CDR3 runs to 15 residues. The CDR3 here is CASQPGQGKNSPLHF. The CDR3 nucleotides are TGTGCCAGCCAACCGGGACAGGGAAAAAATTCACCCCTCCACTTT.

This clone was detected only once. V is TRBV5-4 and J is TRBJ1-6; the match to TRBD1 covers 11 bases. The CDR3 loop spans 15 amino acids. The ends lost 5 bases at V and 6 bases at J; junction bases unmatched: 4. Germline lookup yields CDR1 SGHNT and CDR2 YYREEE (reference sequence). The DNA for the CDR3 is TGTGCCAGCAGGGGACAGGGGGAACTTAATTCACCCCTCCACTTT. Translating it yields CASRGQGELNSPLHF.

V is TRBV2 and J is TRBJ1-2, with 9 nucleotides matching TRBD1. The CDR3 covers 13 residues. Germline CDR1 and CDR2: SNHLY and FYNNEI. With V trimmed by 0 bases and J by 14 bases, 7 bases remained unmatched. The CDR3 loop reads CASSEAIGTGRTF. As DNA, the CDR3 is TGTGCCAGCAGTGAAGCAATCGGGACAGGGCGTACCTTC.

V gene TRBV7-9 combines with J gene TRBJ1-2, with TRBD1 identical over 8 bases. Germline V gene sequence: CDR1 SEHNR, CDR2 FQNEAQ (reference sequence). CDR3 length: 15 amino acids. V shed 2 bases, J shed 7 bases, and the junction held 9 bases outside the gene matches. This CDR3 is CASSLITGGGGGYTF. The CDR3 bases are TGTGCCAGCAGCTTAATCACAGGGGGAGGAGGTGGCTACACCTTC.

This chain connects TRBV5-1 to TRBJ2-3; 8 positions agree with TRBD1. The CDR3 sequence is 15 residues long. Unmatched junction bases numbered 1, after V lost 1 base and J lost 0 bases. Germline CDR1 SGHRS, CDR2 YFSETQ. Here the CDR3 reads CASSLRTGSTDTQYF. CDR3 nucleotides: TGCGCCAGCAGCTTGCGGACAGGGAGCACAGATACGCAGTATTTT.

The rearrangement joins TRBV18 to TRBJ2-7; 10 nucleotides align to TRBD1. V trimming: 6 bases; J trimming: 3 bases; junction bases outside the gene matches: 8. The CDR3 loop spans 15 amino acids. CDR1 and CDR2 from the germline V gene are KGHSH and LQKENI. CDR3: CASSANRDRGYEQYF. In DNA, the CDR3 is TGTGCCAGCTCCGCAAACCGGGACAGGGGCTACGAGCAGTACTTC.

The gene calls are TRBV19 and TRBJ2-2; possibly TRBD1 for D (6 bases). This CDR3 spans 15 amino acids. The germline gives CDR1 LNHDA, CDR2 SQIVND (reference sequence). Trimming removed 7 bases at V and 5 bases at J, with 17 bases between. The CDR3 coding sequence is TGTGCCAGTACCCACAGGGTAATAGGGACCGGGGAGCTGTTTTTT. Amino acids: CASTHRVIGTGELFF.

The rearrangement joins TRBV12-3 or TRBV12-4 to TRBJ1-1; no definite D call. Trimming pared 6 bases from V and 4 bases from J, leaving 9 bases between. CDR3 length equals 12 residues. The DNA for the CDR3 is TGTGCCAGCAGCCTGAGCCGCACTGAAGCTTTCTTT. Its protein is CASSLSRTEAFF.

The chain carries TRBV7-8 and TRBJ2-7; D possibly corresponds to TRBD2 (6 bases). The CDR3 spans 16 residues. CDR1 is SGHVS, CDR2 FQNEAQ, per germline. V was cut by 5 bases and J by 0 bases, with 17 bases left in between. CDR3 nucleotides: TGTGCCAGCAGCCATGCACACGCGGGAAACTCCTACGAGCAGTACTTC. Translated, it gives CASSHAHAGNSYEQYF.

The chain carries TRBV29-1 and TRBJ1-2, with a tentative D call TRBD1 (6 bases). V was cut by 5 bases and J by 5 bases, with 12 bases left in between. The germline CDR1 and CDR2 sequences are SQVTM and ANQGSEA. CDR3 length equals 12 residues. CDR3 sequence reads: CSVLGHDYGYTF. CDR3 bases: TGCAGCGTTCTGGGACATGATTATGGCTACACCTTC.

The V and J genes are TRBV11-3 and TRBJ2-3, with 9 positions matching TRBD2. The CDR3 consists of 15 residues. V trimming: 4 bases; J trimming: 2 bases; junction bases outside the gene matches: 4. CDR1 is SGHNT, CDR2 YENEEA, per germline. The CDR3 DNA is TGTGCCAGCAGCTCGGCGGGGGGGCCCACAGATACGCAGTATTTT. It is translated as CASSSAGGPTDTQYF.

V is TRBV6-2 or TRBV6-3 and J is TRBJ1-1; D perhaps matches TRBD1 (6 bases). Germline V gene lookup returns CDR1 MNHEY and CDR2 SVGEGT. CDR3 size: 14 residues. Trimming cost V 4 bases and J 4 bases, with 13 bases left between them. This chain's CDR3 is CASSSDGGRTEAFF. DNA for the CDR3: TGTGCCAGCAGTTCGGACGGGGGGCGCACTGAAGCTTTCTTT.

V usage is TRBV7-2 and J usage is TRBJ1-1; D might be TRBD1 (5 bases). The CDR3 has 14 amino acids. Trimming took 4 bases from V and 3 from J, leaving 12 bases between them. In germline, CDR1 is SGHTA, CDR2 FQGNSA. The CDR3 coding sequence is TGTGCCAGCAGCTGGGAAAGGGGTGACACTGAAGCTTTCTTT. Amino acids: CASSWERGDTEAFF.

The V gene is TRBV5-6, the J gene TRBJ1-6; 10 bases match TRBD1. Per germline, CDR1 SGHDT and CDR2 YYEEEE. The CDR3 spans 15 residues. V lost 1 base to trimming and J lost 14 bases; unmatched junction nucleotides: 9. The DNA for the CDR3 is TGTGCCAGCAGCTTGAGGACAGGGGGTACCCCGGCCCTCCACTTT. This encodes CASSLRTGGTPALHF.

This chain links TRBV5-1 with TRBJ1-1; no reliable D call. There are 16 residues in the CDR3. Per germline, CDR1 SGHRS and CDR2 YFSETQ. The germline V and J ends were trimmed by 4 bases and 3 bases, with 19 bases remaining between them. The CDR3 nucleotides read TGCGCCAGCAGCGTAGGATCCCGTGGAGGTGACACTGAAGCTTTCTTT. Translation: CASSVGSRGGDTEAFF.